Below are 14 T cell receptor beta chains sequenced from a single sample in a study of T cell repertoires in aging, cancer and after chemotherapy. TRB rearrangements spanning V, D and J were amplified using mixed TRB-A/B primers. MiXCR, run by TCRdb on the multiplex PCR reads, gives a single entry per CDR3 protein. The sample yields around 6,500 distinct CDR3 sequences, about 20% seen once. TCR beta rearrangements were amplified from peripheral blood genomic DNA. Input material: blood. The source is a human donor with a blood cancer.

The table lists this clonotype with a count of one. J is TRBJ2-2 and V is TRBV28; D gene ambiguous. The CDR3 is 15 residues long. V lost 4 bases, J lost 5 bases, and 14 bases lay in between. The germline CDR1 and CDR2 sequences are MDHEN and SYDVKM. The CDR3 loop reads CASSSHTELTGELFF. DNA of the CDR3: TGTGCCAGCAGTTCGCACACAGAATTGACCGGGGAGCTGTTTTTT. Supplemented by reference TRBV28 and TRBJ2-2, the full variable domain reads DVKVTQSSRYLVKRTGEKVFLECVQDMDHENMFWYRQDPGLGLRLIYFSYDVKMKEKGDIPEGYSVSREKKERFSLILESASTNQTSMYLCASSSHTELTGELFFGEGSRLTVL.

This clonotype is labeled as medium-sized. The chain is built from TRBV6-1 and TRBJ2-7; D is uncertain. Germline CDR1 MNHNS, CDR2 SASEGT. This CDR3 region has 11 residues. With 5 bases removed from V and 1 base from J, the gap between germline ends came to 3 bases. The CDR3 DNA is TGTGCCAGCAGTCAATCCTACGAGCAGTACTTC. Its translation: CASSQSYEQYF.

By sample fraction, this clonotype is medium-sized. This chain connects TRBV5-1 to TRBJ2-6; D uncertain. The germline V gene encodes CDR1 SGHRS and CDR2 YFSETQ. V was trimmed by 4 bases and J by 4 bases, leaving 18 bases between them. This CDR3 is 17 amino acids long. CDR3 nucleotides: TGCGCCAGCAGCCCGGGTCCGGACCTGACCGGGGCCAACGTCCTGACTTTC. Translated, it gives CASSPGPDLTGANVLTF.

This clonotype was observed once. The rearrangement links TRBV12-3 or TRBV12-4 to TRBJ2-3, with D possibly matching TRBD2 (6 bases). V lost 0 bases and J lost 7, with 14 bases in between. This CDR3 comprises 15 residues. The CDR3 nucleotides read TGTGCCAGCAGTTTAGCTAGCGGCTGGGGGTATACGCAGTATTTT. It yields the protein CASSLASGWGYTQYF.

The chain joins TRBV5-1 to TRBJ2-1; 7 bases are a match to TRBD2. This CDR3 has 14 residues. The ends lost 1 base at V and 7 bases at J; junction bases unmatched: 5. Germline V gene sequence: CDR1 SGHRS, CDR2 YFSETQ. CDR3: CASSLPGLPNEQFF. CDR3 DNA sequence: TGCGCCAGCAGCTTGCCGGGACTACCAAATGAGCAGTTCTTC.

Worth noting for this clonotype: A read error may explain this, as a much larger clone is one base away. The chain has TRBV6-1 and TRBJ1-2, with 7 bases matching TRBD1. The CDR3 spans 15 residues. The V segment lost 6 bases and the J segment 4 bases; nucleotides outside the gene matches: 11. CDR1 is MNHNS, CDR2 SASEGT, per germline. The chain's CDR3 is CASSRTSTGIYGYTF. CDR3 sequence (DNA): TGTGCCAGCAGCCGCACTTCGACAGGGATCTATGGCTACACCTTC.

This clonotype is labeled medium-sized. The CDR3 region is CASSYSRGRNTGELFF. Here the CDR3 DNA reads TGTGCCAGCAGTTACTCCAGGGGTAGAAACACCGGGGAGCTGTTTTTT. The V call is TRBV6-5, the J call TRBJ2-2; D may be TRBD1 (6 bases). CDR3 length: 16 residues. Trimming took off 0 bases at V and 2 bases at J, with 10 bases between the two ends. Germline CDR1 reads MNHEY; CDR2 reads SVGAGI.

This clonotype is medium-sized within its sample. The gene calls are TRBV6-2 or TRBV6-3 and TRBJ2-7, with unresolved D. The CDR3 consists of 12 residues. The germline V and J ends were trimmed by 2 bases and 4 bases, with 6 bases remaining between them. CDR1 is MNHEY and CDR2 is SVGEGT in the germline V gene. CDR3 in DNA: TGTGCCAGCAGTTACGCATCTTACGAGCAGTACTTC. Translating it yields CASSYASYEQYF.

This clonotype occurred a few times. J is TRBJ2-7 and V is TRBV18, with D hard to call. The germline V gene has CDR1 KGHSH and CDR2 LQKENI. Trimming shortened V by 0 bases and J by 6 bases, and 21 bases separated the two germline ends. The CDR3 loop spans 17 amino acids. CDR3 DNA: TGTGCCAGCTCACCACCATCTTGGCAGACTCTGGGCAGCGAGCAGTACTTC. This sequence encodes CASSPPSWQTLGSEQYF.

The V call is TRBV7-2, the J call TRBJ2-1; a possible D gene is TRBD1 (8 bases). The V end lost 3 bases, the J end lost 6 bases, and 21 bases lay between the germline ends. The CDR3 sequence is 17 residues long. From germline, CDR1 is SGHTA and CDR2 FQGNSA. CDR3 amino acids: CASSLAGGAGAPNEQFF. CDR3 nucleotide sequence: TGTGCCAGCAGCTTGGCAGGGGGCGCGGGGGCCCCCAATGAGCAGTTCTTC.

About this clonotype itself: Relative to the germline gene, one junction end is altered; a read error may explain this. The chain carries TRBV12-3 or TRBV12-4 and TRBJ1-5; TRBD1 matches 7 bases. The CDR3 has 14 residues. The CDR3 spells CASSPGQLYQPQHF. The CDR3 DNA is TGTGCCAGCAGTCCGGGACAGCTATATCAACCCCAGCATTTT.

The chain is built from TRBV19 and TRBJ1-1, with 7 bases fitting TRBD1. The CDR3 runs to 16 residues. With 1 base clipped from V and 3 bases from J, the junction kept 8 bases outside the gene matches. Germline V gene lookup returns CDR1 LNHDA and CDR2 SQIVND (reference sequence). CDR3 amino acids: CASSIGIDREDTEAFF. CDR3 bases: TGTGCCAGTAGTATAGGGATTGACAGGGAGGACACTGAAGCTTTCTTT.

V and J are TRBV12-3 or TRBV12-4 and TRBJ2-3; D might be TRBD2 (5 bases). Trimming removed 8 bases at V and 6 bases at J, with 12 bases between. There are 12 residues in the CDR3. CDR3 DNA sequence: TGTGCCAGCTCGGACTCCCAGGATACGCAGTATTTT. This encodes CASSDSQDTQYF.

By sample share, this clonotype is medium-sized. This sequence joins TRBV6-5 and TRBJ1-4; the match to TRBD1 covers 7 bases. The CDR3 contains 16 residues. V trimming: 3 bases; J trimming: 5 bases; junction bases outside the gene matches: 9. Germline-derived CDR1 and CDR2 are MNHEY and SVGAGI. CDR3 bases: TGTGCCAGCAGTTATCACGGGACAGTCCAAAATGAAAAACTGTTTTTT. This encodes CASSYHGTVQNEKLFF.